This T cell receptor beta chain was documented in a study of control samples from healthy donors and cancer patients. In germline, CDR1 is SQVTM, CDR2 ANQGSEA. The CDR3 is 11 residues long. V shed 0 bases and J shed 5 bases, with 4 bases lying between them. Repertoires were generated with immunoSEQ multiplex PCR, while TCRdb's copy carries only in-frame clones and drops some. The repertoire holds tens of thousands of clones, with around four fifths as singletons. The sequenced sample consisted of blood. The sequence was collected from a man aged 25 to 45 in good health. This chain connects TRBV29-1 to TRBJ2-5; D is undetermined. CDR3 coding DNA: TGCAGCGTTGAAGAATACGAGACCCAGTACTTC. Amino acids: CSVEEYETQYF.